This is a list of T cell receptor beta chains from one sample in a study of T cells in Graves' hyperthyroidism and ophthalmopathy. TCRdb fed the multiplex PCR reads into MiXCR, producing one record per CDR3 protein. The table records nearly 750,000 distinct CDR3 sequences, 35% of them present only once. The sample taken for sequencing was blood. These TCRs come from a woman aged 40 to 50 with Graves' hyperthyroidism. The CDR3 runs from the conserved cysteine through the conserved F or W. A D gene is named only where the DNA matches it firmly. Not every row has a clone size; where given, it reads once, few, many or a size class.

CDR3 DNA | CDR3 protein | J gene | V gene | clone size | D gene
TGCGCCAGCAGCTTGGCGCTTGGACAGATGAACACTGAAGCTTTCTTT | CASSLALGQMNTEAFF | TRBJ1-1 | TRBV5-1 | . | .
TGTGCCAGCAGCGGGACAGGGTCGGGTCAGACTGAAGCTTTCTTT | CASSGTGSGQTEAFF | TRBJ1-1 | TRBV28 | . | TRBD1
TGCGCCAGCATAGGCCGGGCCCAGGATGGCTACACCTTC | CASIGRAQDGYTF | TRBJ1-2 | TRBV5-1 | few | .
TGTGCCAGCAGCTTCCACAGGGGGCGCGATTCACCCCTCCACTTT | CASSFHRGRDSPLHF | TRBJ1-6 | TRBV5-4 | . | TRBD1
TGTGCCACCAGAGACCGGACAGGCCTCTATGGCTACACCTTC | CATRDRTGLYGYTF | TRBJ1-2 | TRBV24-1 | once | TRBD1
TGCAGTGCTAGAGCCATACATAACTATGGCTACACCTTC | CSARAIHNYGYTF | TRBJ1-2 | TRBV20-1 | many | .
TGTGCCATCAGTGAGTCAGGGGTCGCCTACACCTTC | CAISESGVAYTF | TRBJ1-2 | TRBV10-3 | many | .
TGCAGTGCTAGACCCACAAACACGGGACAGGGGTCTGGGGCCAACGTCCTGACTTTC | CSARPTNTGQGSGANVLTF | TRBJ2-6 | TRBV20-1 | few | TRBD1
TGTGCCAGCAGTCAGAGGGCCCTCCACTTT | CASSQRALHF | TRBJ1-6 | TRBV13 | . | .
TGTGCCAGCAGTTACAGGCCACTGGGGCCAACTAATGAAAAACTGTTTTTT | CASSYRPLGPTNEKLFF | TRBJ1-4 | TRBV6-5 | . | .
TGTGCCAGCAGTTTATCGATCCATAAGGGCAATCAGCCCCAGCATTTT | CASSLSIHKGNQPQHF | TRBJ1-5 | TRBV27 | few | .
TGTGCCAGCAGTAGGGACAGCTCTATCAATCAGCCCCAGCATTTT | CASSRDSSINQPQHF | TRBJ1-5 | TRBV12-3/TRBV12-4 | . | TRBD1
TGCAGTGTCGTCACGGGCGTGAGTATGACTGAAGCTTTCTTT | CSVVTGVSMTEAFF | TRBJ1-1 | TRBV20-1 | . | .
TGTGCCACCAGCGCCCCCCGTGGGGGCCCCTTACCTACTGGAAACACCATATATTTT | CATSAPRGGPLPTGNTIYF | TRBJ1-3 | TRBV15 | few | .
TGCAGCGTTTATACCGGGACAGGGGGTCACGAGCAGTACTTC | CSVYTGTGGHEQYF | TRBJ2-7 | TRBV29-1 | . | TRBD1
TGTGCCATAACAGGGGCCTCTGAAGCTTTCTTT | CAITGASEAFF | TRBJ1-1 | TRBV7-9 | many | TRBD1
TGTGCCAGCAGCCGCGGGCCCGATGACGGGGAGCTGTTTTTT | CASSRGPDDGELFF | TRBJ2-2 | TRBV2 | few | .
TGTGCCAGCAGCCAAGGATCGGGGAATGGCTACACCTTC | CASSQGSGNGYTF | TRBJ1-2 | TRBV3-1 | many | .
TGTGCCAGTAGTAAGGGGACTACCCTTACCTACGAGCAGTACTTC | CASSKGTTLTYEQYF | TRBJ2-7 | TRBV19 | many | TRBD2
TGTGCCAGCAGCTTAGGAGGGTGGAACACTGAAGCTTTCTTT | CASSLGGWNTEAFF | TRBJ1-1 | TRBV7-9 | many | .
TGTGCCAGCAGTTTTGAGAGGGGCGCTAACTATGGCTACACCTTC | CASSFERGANYGYTF | TRBJ1-2 | TRBV12-3/TRBV12-4 | . | .
TGTGCCAGTAGTTTGCGAGGGGTTGAAGCTTTCTTT | CASSLRGVEAFF | TRBJ1-1 | TRBV19 | many | .
TGCGCCAGCAGCCAACCTACGGGACAGTTCCACGAGCAGTACTTC | CASSQPTGQFHEQYF | TRBJ2-7 | TRBV4-1 | . | TRBD1
TGTGCCAGCAGCCAAGTGGGTGGGGGATACATGAACACTGAAGCTTTCTTT | CASSQVGGGYMNTEAFF | TRBJ1-1 | TRBV14 | few | .
TGCAGTGCTAGAGACAACAGGGTATCTGGAAACACCATATATTTT | CSARDNRVSGNTIYF | TRBJ1-3 | TRBV20-1 | . | .
TGTGCCAGCAGCAGGACTAGCGGGGGGGTATACGAGCAGTACTTC | CASSRTSGGVYEQYF | TRBJ2-7 | TRBV7-6 | many | TRBD2
TGTGCCAGCAGCTCCATAAATTACAATGAGCAGTTCTTC | CASSSINYNEQFF | TRBJ2-1 | TRBV7-2 | . | .
TGCGCCAGCAGCCAGAGGGACAGGCCTGTGAATGAAAAACTGTTTTTT | CASSQRDRPVNEKLFF | TRBJ1-4 | TRBV4-1 | . | TRBD1
TGTGCCAGCAGCCAAGTATCGGACGGCGAGACCCAGTACTTC | CASSQVSDGETQYF | TRBJ2-5 | TRBV3-1 | many | .
TGTGCCAGCAGCCATACAGGGTCCGACGAGCAGTACTTC | CASSHTGSDEQYF | TRBJ2-7 | TRBV25-1 | . | .
TGCGCCAGCAGCCCCCGCGAGGGGGTGAATGGCTACACCTTC | CASSPREGVNGYTF | TRBJ1-2 | TRBV4-1 | few | .
TGTGCCAGCAGCCGACAGGGGGTATTCTCCCCACCCCTCCACTTT | CASSRQGVFSPPLHF | TRBJ1-6 | TRBV9 | many | TRBD1
TGTGCCAGCAGTCGACAGGCGCTAAACACCGGGGAGCTGTTTTTT | CASSRQALNTGELFF | TRBJ2-2 | TRBV9 | . | .
TGTGCCAGCAGTTACTCCGGCGGGACTGAAGCTTCCTTT | CASSYSGGTEASF | TRBJ1-1 | TRBV6-5 | . | .
TGCAGCGTTGTTACCTCCCTCTACGAGCAGTACTTC | CSVVTSLYEQYF | TRBJ2-7 | TRBV29-1 | many | .
TGTGCCAGCAGCACAGCAGGGGGGGTCCACACTGAAGCTTTCTTT | CASSTAGGVHTEAFF | TRBJ1-1 | TRBV5-6 | few | TRBD1
TGTGCCATCAGTGAGTACGCAGGCGGCTACACCTTC | CAISEYAGGYTF | TRBJ1-2 | TRBV10-3 | many | .
TGCGCCAGCAGCCAAGATCTTCCTAGCGGGAAGCAGTACTTC | CASSQDLPSGKQYF | TRBJ2-7 | TRBV4-3 | many | TRBD2
TGTGCCACCAGCTCCTACCTTAGCGGGGGATACTACGAGCAGTACTTC | CATSSYLSGGYYEQYF | TRBJ2-7 | TRBV15 | . | TRBD2
TGTGCCAGCAGTTACTCGAGGTTCCCCTCTACCTTT | CASSYSRFPSTF | TRBJ1-1 | TRBV6-5 | . | .
TGTGCCAGCAGTGACTTAGGAGGGCCCCAAGAGACCCAGTACTTC | CASSDLGGPQETQYF | TRBJ2-5 | TRBV25-1 | . | .
TGCGCCAGCAAGAAGGGTCTGGACCTTAATCAGCCCCAGCATTTT | CASKKGLDLNQPQHF | TRBJ1-5 | TRBV10-2 | many | .